This TCR beta chain was recorded in a study of identical twins. Template switching added a universal primer site, and cDNA bore unique molecular identifiers. Each CDR3 protein is one row after TCRdb ran MiXCR on the 5' RACE reads. The table includes roughly 710,000 distinct CDR3 sequences, roughly 6% detected once. This clonotype came up a few times. The CDR3 contains 13 residues. Germline V gene data show CDR1 as LNHNV and CDR2 as YYDKDF (reference sequence). V lost 3 bases to trimming and J lost 1 base, with 6 bases between them. This sequence originates from a man aged 18 to 29 in good health. The chain joins TRBV15 to TRBJ1-1; D remains ambiguous. Sequenced material: naive T cells sorted from blood. The CDR3 here is CATSSFTNTEAFF. The CDR3 bases are TGTGCCACCAGCAGCTTTACGAACACTGAAGCTTTCTTT.